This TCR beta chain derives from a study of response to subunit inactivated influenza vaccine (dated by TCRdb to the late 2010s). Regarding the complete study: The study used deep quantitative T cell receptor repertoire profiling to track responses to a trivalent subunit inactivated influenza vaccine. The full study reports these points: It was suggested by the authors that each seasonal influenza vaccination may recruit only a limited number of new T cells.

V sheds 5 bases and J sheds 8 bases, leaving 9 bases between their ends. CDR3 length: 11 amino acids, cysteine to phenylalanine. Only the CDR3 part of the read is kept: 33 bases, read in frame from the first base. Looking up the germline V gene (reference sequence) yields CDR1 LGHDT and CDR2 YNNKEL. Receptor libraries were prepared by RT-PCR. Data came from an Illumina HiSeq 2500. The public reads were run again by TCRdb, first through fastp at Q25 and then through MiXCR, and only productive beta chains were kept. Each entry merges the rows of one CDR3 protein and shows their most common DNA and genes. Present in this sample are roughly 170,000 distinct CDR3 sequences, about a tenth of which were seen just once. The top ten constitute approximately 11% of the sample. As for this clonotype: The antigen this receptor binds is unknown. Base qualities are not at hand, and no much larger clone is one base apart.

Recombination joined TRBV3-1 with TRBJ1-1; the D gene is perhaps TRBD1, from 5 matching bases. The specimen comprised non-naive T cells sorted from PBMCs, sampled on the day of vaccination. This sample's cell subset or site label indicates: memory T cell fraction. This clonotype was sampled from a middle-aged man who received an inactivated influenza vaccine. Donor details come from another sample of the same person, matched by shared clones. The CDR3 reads CASSSGLEAFF. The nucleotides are TGTGCCAGCAGCTCAGGGCTAGAAGCTTTCTTT.